This T cell receptor beta chain stems from a study of shared clonotypes between healthy human individuals. About the research overall: Per donor, three plates held CD4 naive cells, three held CD4 memory, two held CD8 naive and one held CD8 memory.

Naive CD8 cells were CD45RO-negative, positively selected for CCR7, excluding terminally differentiated effector memory CD45RA+ cells. Remarks on this clone: Its target is not known.

Repertoires were generated with immunoSEQ multiplex PCR, while TCRdb's copy carries only in-frame clones and drops some. The repertoire has about 2.1 million clones, around 93% of them found once; the top ten carry 1.5% to 2%. Between the trimmed V and J ends, which lost 5 bases and 3 bases, there was a span of 19 bases. The V gene's germline CDR1 is MDHEN and CDR2 SYDVKM. The CDR3 loop spans 16 amino acids. Whole-study findings and limits: Non-shared clonotypes had lower generation probabilities than those shared by all four donors. Generally, naive subsets came out with larger estimated richness than memory subsets. Sharing across four donors was highest in naive CD4 (roughly 5%) and lowest in memory CD8 (around 0.4%).

V and J are TRBV28 and TRBJ1-1; TRBD1 might be the D (5 bases). The origin of this receptor is a man aged 18 to 30 in good health. Some clones in this sample may be carry-over from other donors' samples. The sequenced sample was naive CD8+ T cells from PBMCs. The CDR3 spells CASSRWGGRWDTEAFF. The CDR3 region has the DNA TGTGCCAGCAGTCGGTGGGGGGGTAGGTGGGACACTGAAGCTTTCTTT.